The T cell receptor (beta chain) under discussion was sequenced for a study of T cell clonotyping in hematopoietic cell transplantation. The study's findings and limits: After transplant, recipient diversity fell while pathologically expanded clonotypes grew through day 180. Broader posttransplant TCR repertoire diversity was predicted by graft donor and pretransplant recipient Inverse Simpson Index values.

Note on this clone: Its antigen is as yet unknown.

Sequencing used immunoSEQ multiplex PCR; TCRdb keeps in-frame clones, though not all of them. The sample lists approximately 75,000 clones; around 94% were seen once. V was shortened by 0 bases and J by 1 base, with 10 bases between the two germline ends. Germline-derived CDR1 and CDR2 are MNHNY and SVGAGI (reference sequence). The CDR3 sequence is 16 residues long. This TCR was recovered from a man in his fifties or sixties in good health. Some clones in this sample may be carry-over from other donors' samples. The chain employs TRBV6-6 and TRBJ1-5; a weak D match, TRBD1 (6 bases). Sample: peripheral blood mononuclear cells. CDR3 protein: CASSYSRGRSNQPQHF. DNA for the CDR3: TGTGCCAGCAGTTACTCGCGGGGGCGAAGCAATCAGCCCCAGCATTTT.